A single count supports the clone carrying this TCR beta chain. Its antigen remains unknown. A multiplex PCR was run with 60 Vbeta primers and 13 Jbeta primers. Libraries were prepared by immunoSEQ multiplex PCR; TCRdb keeps only in-frame clonotypes and omits some of them. The sample has around 100,000 clones; around three quarters are singletons. The source of the sample is a study of cytomegalovirus exposure and HLA in healthy donors. Study-wide results and limits: Within a later analysis, the majority of CMV-associated TCR beta chains appeared HLA-restricted. The study labeled 150 or so TCR beta chains cytomegalovirus-associated.

This CDR3 spans 13 amino acids. V lost 0 bases to trimming and J lost 6 bases, with 6 bases between them. Per the germline V gene, CDR1 is SGHTA and CDR2 is FQGNSA. The receptor's source is a man between 45 and 60 years old in good health and CMV-seropositive. The sequenced material came from PBMCs. This chain links TRBV7-2 with TRBJ2-1, with TRBD2 as a possible D gene (5 bases). CDR3 DNA sequence: TGTGCCAGCAGCTTAGCAGCGGCCAATGAGCAGTTCTTC. This translates into CASSLAAANEQFF.